Listed below are T cell receptor beta chains from one sample, sequenced in a study of T cell repertoires in cytomegalovirus infection. TCRdb processed the reads anew with MiXCR; each CDR3 protein has one entry. The repertoire includes around 190,000 distinct CDR3 sequences, approximately 15% of them detected once, and more than 20% sits in the top ten. The source material was PBMCs. These TCRs come from a human donor in good health (CMV status not recorded). Some clones in this sample may be carry-over from other donors' samples. Each CDR3 is given with its conserved first and last residue. The D gene is left open where the match is weak. Where a row states a size, it is once, few, many or the class of an expanded clone; other rows omit it.

j_call d_call v_call cdr3_length clone_size cdr3_aa cdr3_nt
TRBJ2-2 TRBD1 TRBV12-3/TRBV12-4 14 - CASSRGLNTGELFF TGTGCCAGCAGCAGGGGGCTTAACACCGGGGAGCTGTTTTTT
TRBJ2-7 - TRBV12-3/TRBV12-4 15 - CASSFPGTPVDEQYF TGTGCCAGCAGTTTCCCCGGGACTCCTGTCGACGAGCAGTACTTC
TRBJ1-2 TRBD1 TRBV6-1 17 many CASREGQGWKANYGYTF TGTGCCAGCAGAGAGGGACAGGGATGGAAGGCTAACTATGGCTACACCTTC
TRBJ2-1 - TRBV7-9 14 few CASSLFLSNNEQFF TGTGCCAGCAGCTTATTCTTAAGCAACAATGAGCAGTTCTTC
TRBJ2-5 TRBD2 TRBV14 15 - CASSLLAGVQETQYF TGTGCCAGCAGCCTACTAGCGGGGGTCCAAGAGACCCAGTACTTC
TRBJ1-2 - TRBV20-1 14 - CSARGQGAFYGYTF TGCAGTGCTAGAGGGCAAGGAGCCTTCTATGGCTACACCTTC
TRBJ2-7 - TRBV10-3 13 - CAICRYEAYEQYF TGTGCCATCTGCCGGTACGAAGCCTACGAGCAGTACTTC
TRBJ2-3 TRBD2 TRBV29-1 14 few CSVVSGGSTDTQYF TGCAGCGTTGTATCGGGAGGTAGCACAGATACGCAGTATTTT
TRBJ2-4 - TRBV28 15 few CASSLGGTAKNIQYF TGTGCCAGCAGTTTAGGGGGGACAGCCAAAAACATTCAGTACTTC
TRBJ1-5 TRBD1 TRBV7-8 15 many CASSLRGTGLLPQHF TGTGCCAGCAGCTTGCGAGGGACAGGGTTACTGCCCCAGCATTTT
TRBJ1-1 - TRBV7-2 14 few CASSLSSGNTEAFF TGTGCCAGCAGCTTAAGTTCAGGGAACACTGAAGCTTTCTTT
TRBJ1-1 TRBD1 TRBV28 13 few CATIQGVNTEAFF TGTGCCACCATCCAGGGGGTGAACACTGAAGCTTTCTTT
TRBJ1-2 - TRBV28 13 few CASSWTENYGYTF TGTGCCAGCAGTTGGACGGAGAACTATGGCTACACCTTC
TRBJ2-7 TRBD1 TRBV6-6 14 few CASMPGTGSYEQYF TGTGCCAGCATGCCCGGGACAGGATCCTACGAGCAGTACTTC
TRBJ2-1 TRBD1 TRBV7-2 14 few CASSPDRNYNEQFF TGTGCCAGCAGTCCGGACAGGAATTACAATGAGCAGTTCTTC
TRBJ2-5 TRBD2 TRBV28 16 many CASSFTSGSRLETQYF TGTGCCAGCAGTTTTACTAGCGGGAGTCGTTTAGAGACCCAGTACTTC
TRBJ2-1 TRBD1 TRBV29-1 13 few CSVDGDRASEQFF TGCAGCGTTGACGGGGACAGGGCCAGTGAGCAGTTCTTC
TRBJ2-3 - TRBV29-1 13 few CSDRHLPLYTQYF TGCAGCGACCGACACCTCCCCCTCTATACGCAGTATTTT
TRBJ2-1 TRBD2 TRBV7-3 15 - CASSSGLALYNEQFF TGTGCCAGCAGCTCCGGACTAGCCCTCTACAATGAGCAGTTCTTC
TRBJ2-1 - TRBV5-5 15 - CASSNSTEGHNEQFF TGTGCCAGCAGCAACTCGACGGAGGGGCACAATGAGCAGTTCTTC
TRBJ2-7 TRBD1 TRBV7-9 15 many CASSSGTGETYEQYF TGTGCCAGCAGCTCCGGGACAGGAGAAACCTACGAGCAGTACTTC